These 30 T cell receptor beta chains share one sample of origin, sequenced in a study of cytomegalovirus exposure and HLA in healthy donors. The protocol was immunoSEQ multiplex PCR, while the TCRdb copy is restricted to in-frame clones and leaves out a portion. This sample yields some 84,000 clones, of which just over 90% are seen a single time; around 2.1% belongs to the top ten. The specimen was PBMCs. Receptors originate from a man aged 30-40 years in good health and CMV-seronegative.

J is TRBJ2-3 and V is TRBV6-4, with 9 bases lining up with TRBD2. The CDR3 spans 16 residues. The germline CDR1 and CDR2 sequences are MRHNA and SNTAGT. With V trimmed by 8 bases and J by 2 bases, 11 bases remained unmatched. Written as DNA, the CDR3 is TGTGCCAGCTCAACCGGGGCTAGCGGGGACACAGATACGCAGTATTTT. Amino acid sequence: CASSTGASGDTDTQYF.

This chain joins TRBV6-6 and TRBJ2-7; the match to TRBD2 covers 7 bases. There are 12 residues in the CDR3. The V gene's germline CDR1 is MNHNY and CDR2 SVGAGI (reference sequence). V lost 7 bases and J lost 3; bases outside the gene matches: 3. DNA for the CDR3: TGTGCCAGCACGGGGGGTAACTACGAGCAGTACTTC. Protein product: CASTGGNYEQYF.

J is TRBJ2-5 and V is TRBV5-5; D is possibly TRBD1 (6 bases). Looked up from germline, CDR1 is SGHKS and CDR2 is YYEKEE (reference sequence). This CDR3 is 15 amino acids long. V lost 4 bases, J lost 1 base, and 14 bases lay in between. Written as DNA, the CDR3 is TGTGCCAGCAGCCCAGGGGTGGGGTTCCAAGAGACCCAGTACTTC. It codes for CASSPGVGFQETQYF. The variable domain in full, completed from reference TRBV5-5 and TRBJ2-5, reads DAGVTQSPTHLIKTRGQQVTLRCSPISGHKSVSWYQQVLGQGPQFIFQYYEKEERGRGNFPDRFSARQFPNYSSELNVNALLLGDSALYLCASSPGVGFQETQYFGPGTRLLVL.

The rearrangement links TRBV7-8 to TRBJ1-5, with 9 bases that match TRBD1. This CDR3 is built from 16 residues. Germline V gene sequence: CDR1 SGHVS, CDR2 FQNEAQ. Trimming cost V 5 bases and J 3 bases; bases outside gene matches: 8. DNA of the CDR3: TGTGCCAGCAGCCCGGCGGGACAGGGAACCAATCAGCCCCAGCATTTT. This translates into CASSPAGQGTNQPQHF.

The chain links TRBV9 to TRBJ1-1; no clear D. The germline V and J ends were trimmed by 0 bases and 3 bases, with 6 bases remaining between them. Germline loops: CDR1 SGDLS, CDR2 YYNGEE. CDR3 length: 13 amino acids. CDR3 residues: CASSVGRDTEAFF. DNA of the CDR3: TGTGCCAGCAGCGTAGGGAGGGACACTGAAGCTTTCTTT.

CDR3 in DNA: TGTGCCAGCAGCTTAGCGCAAAGGCGGGGGGCTTCCTACGAGCAGTACTTC. Its translation is CASSLAQRRGASYEQYF. This sequence joins TRBV7-8 and TRBJ2-7; TRBD2 matches at 8 bases. This CDR3 has 17 residues. After removal of 0 bases from V and 1 base from J, the junction contained 8 bases not matched to a gene. Germline-derived CDR1 and CDR2 are SGHVS and FQNEAQ.

This chain uses TRBV7-6 with TRBJ2-5; D remains ambiguous. This CDR3 is built from 12 residues. The germline V gene has CDR1 SGHVS and CDR2 FNYEAQ. Trimming stripped 2 bases from V and 4 bases from J, with 5 bases between. Here the CDR3 reads CASSLYLETQYF. The CDR3 nucleotides are TGTGCCAGCAGCTTATATTTAGAGACCCAGTACTTC.

V usage is TRBV9 and J usage is TRBJ2-1; D possibly corresponds to TRBD2 (5 bases). The CDR3 is 15 amino acids. Germline V lookup: CDR1 SGDLS, CDR2 YYNGEE. Deletions cut 0 bases from V and 0 bases from J, with 7 bases between. CDR3 sequence (DNA): TGTGCCAGCAGCGTAGCGGACTTCTCCTACAATGAGCAGTTCTTC. It translates to CASSVADFSYNEQFF.

This clone has only one observation. This chain uses TRBV30 with TRBJ2-7, with TRBD1 identical over 7 bases. The V gene's germline CDR1 is GTSNPN and CDR2 SVGIG (reference sequence). Trimming at V came to 3 bases and at J to 3 bases, leaving 11 bases not matched to a gene. The CDR3 is made up of 15 amino acids. The CDR3 DNA reads as TGTGCCTGGAGAGCACCGGGACAGACATACTACGAGCAGTACTTC. The encoded protein is CAWRAPGQTYYEQYF.

The chain employs TRBV28 and TRBJ1-5, with 8 nucleotides matching TRBD1. Germline lookup yields CDR1 MDHEN and CDR2 SYDVKM. This CDR3 comprises 16 residues. The junction had 5 bases not matched to a gene; V was cut back by 4 bases and J by 0 bases. The CDR3 nucleotides are TGTGCCAGCAGTTCCAGGGGGCATTATAGCAATCAGCCCCAGCATTTT. Translated, it gives CASSSRGHYSNQPQHF.

The J gene is TRBJ2-1, the V gene TRBV9, with D possibly TRBD1 on 6 matching bases. CDR3 size: 13 residues. Germline lookup yields CDR1 SGDLS and CDR2 YYNGEE. V was shortened by 4 bases and J by 6 bases, with 11 bases between the two germline ends. The CDR3 sequence is CASSSGHPNEQFF. The CDR3, as DNA: TGTGCCAGCAGCTCGGGACACCCCAATGAGCAGTTCTTC.

The chain joins TRBV29-1 to TRBJ2-4; possible D gene TRBD2, 7 bases. The CDR3 consists of 13 residues. V lost 7 bases and J 2 bases, leaving 12 bases between the germline ends. CDR1 and CDR2 (germline): SQVTM, ANQGSEA. The CDR3 coding sequence is TGCAGCGCCGAGGGGGGGACCAAAAACATTCAGTACTTC. Its protein is CSAEGGTKNIQYF.

The V gene is TRBV7-2, the J gene TRBJ1-3; D not certain. The germline V gene encodes CDR1 SGHTA and CDR2 FQGNSA. This CDR3 region has 15 residues. V dropped 5 bases and J dropped 3 bases, with 14 bases sitting between them. The CDR3 nucleotides are TGTGCCAGCAGCCCCGTAATGCCCTATGGAAACACCATATATTTT. Protein product: CASSPVMPYGNTIYF. Full variable domain (remainder filled in from reference TRBV7-2 and TRBJ1-3): GAGVSQSPSNKVTEKGKDVELRCDPISGHTALYWYRQSLGQGLEFLIYFQGNSAPDKSGLPSDRFSAERTGGSVSTLTIQRTQQEDSAVYLCASSPVMPYGNTIYFGEGSWLTVV.

The chain combines TRBV7-8 with TRBJ2-7, with 11 nucleotides matching TRBD1. Germline V gene lookup returns CDR1 SGHVS and CDR2 FQNEAQ. This CDR3 has 15 residues. Unmatched junction bases numbered 5, after V lost 3 bases and J lost 4 bases. CDR3 loop: CASSFGQGATYEQYF. CDR3 bases: TGTGCCAGCAGCTTCGGACAGGGGGCGACGTACGAGCAGTACTTC.

This rearrangement joins TRBV6-5 to TRBJ2-7; 7 positions agree with TRBD1. The CDR3 is 14 amino acids. The J segment lost 4 bases and the V segment lost 8 bases, leaving 11 bases of the junction unmatched. Germline values: CDR1 MNHEY, CDR2 SVGAGI. DNA for the CDR3: TGTGCCAGCGAGGGGGCAGGGGGAAGGTACGAGCAGTACTTC. This sequence encodes CASEGAGGRYEQYF.

The chain employs TRBV5-5 and TRBJ2-7; D perhaps matches TRBD2 (6 bases). The germline V and J ends were trimmed by 0 bases and 3 bases, with 16 bases remaining between them. The germline V gene encodes CDR1 SGHKS and CDR2 YYEKEE (reference sequence). CDR3 length: 16 amino acids. The CDR3 region has the DNA TGTGCCAGCAGCTTGGGCGGGGTTCCGGGGGTCTACGAGCAGTACTTC. Protein product: CASSLGGVPGVYEQYF. The full variable domain, completed using reference TRBV5-5 and TRBJ2-7, is DAGVTQSPTHLIKTRGQQVTLRCSPISGHKSVSWYQQVLGQGPQFIFQYYEKEERGRGNFPDRFSARQFPNYSSELNVNALLLGDSALYLCASSLGGVPGVYEQYFGPGTRLTVT.

The V gene is TRBV10-3, the J gene TRBJ1-5; D is undetermined. Germline V gene sequence: CDR1 ENHRY, CDR2 SYGVKD. The CDR3 consists of 15 residues. Trimming cost V 4 bases and J 0 bases, with 10 bases left between them. The CDR3 region has the DNA TGTGCCATCAGTGCCGGGGAAAATAGCAATCAGCCCCAGCATTTT. This translates into CAISAGENSNQPQHF.

This chain links TRBV5-1 with TRBJ2-5, with TRBD1 matching over 8 bases. The CDR3 sequence is 15 residues long. V shed 1 base and J 5 bases; nucleotides not matched to a gene: 7. From germline, CDR1 is SGHRS and CDR2 YFSETQ. CDR3: CASSLSQGVTETQYF. The CDR3 nucleotides read TGCGCCAGCAGCTTGTCACAGGGGGTTACGGAGACCCAGTACTTC.

The J gene is TRBJ2-7, the V gene TRBV27; no clear D gene. The germline V and J ends were trimmed by 2 bases and 2 bases, with 13 bases remaining between them. The CDR3 runs to 15 residues. Germline lookup yields CDR1 MNHEY and CDR2 SMNVEV (reference sequence). This chain's CDR3 is CASSLVPGSTYEQYF. The CDR3 coding sequence is TGTGCCAGCAGTTTAGTTCCCGGGTCTACCTACGAGCAGTACTTC.

The rearrangement links TRBV7-8 to TRBJ2-7; tentative D call: TRBD1 (5 bases). Per the germline V gene, CDR1 is SGHVS and CDR2 is FQNEAQ. The CDR3 has 15 amino acids. Trimming took 4 bases from V and 2 from J, leaving 15 bases between them. As DNA, the CDR3 is TGTGCCAGCAGCTCGACAGTTACCATGACCTACGAGCAGTACTTC. Amino acids: CASSSTVTMTYEQYF.

The table lists this clone with a count of one. The genes are TRBV11-2 and TRBJ2-3, with D perhaps matching TRBD2 (6 bases). The CDR3 loop spans 17 amino acids. V gave up 4 bases and J gave up 5 bases, with 22 bases separating them. Germline CDR1 SGHAT, CDR2 FQNNGV. CDR3 in amino acids: CASSSVRDAFAQDTQYF. In nucleotides, the CDR3 is TGTGCCAGCAGCTCAGTGCGGGACGCATTCGCACAAGATACGCAGTATTTT.

V gene TRBV5-1 combines with J gene TRBJ1-1; possibly TRBD1 for D (6 bases). The V gene lost 2 bases and the J gene lost 3 bases, with 11 bases spanning the gap. This CDR3 is built from 14 residues. CDR1 and CDR2 (germline): SGHRS, YFSETQ. The CDR3 protein is CASSFTGLDTEAFF. Here the CDR3 DNA reads TGCGCCAGCAGCTTTACAGGGTTGGACACTGAAGCTTTCTTT. Full variable domain (remainder filled in from reference TRBV5-1 and TRBJ1-1): KAGVTQTPRYLIKTRGQQVTLSCSPISGHRSVSWYQQTPGQGLQFLFEYFSETQRNKGNFPGRFSGRQFSNSRSEMNVSTLELGDSALYLCASSFTGLDTEAFFGQGTRLTVV.

This clone was detected only once. CDR3 nucleotides: TGTGCCAGCAGCCTACAGGGGTCTAATGAAAAACTGTTTTTT. It codes for CASSLQGSNEKLFF. The chain links TRBV7-9 to TRBJ1-4, with 7 bases that match TRBD1. CDR3 length: 14 residues. The junction had 3 bases not matched to a gene; V was cut back by 5 bases and J by 3 bases. Germline values: CDR1 SEHNR, CDR2 FQNEAQ (reference sequence).

Concerning this clone: One end of the junction does not line up with germline, which may come from a read error. This chain links TRBV7-7 with TRBJ2-7; the match to TRBD1 covers 8 bases. Germline loops: CDR1 SSHAT, CDR2 FNYEAQ (reference sequence). The CDR3 covers 14 residues. Here the CDR3 reads CASSLRQGPYEQYF. As DNA, the CDR3 is TGTGCTAGCAGCTTAAGACAGGGGCCCTACGAGCAGTACTTC.

The chain combines TRBV9 with TRBJ1-5; D not certain. Trimming left V 2 bases short and J 7 bases short, with 10 bases between. The CDR3 has 13 amino acids. CDR1 and CDR2 from the germline V gene are SGDLS and YYNGEE. CDR3 amino acids: CASSVEQGQPQHF. In DNA form, the CDR3 reads TGTGCCAGCAGCGTGGAGCAAGGCCAGCCCCAGCATTTT.

This rearrangement joins TRBV6-5 to TRBJ1-1, with TRBD1 matching over 8 bases. V lost 4 bases and J lost 1; bases outside the gene matches: 8. There are 16 residues in the CDR3. Germline V gene lookup returns CDR1 MNHEY and CDR2 SVGAGI. The CDR3 spells CASSSKFGQGNTEAFF. CDR3 nucleotide sequence: TGTGCCAGCAGTTCCAAATTCGGACAGGGGAACACTGAAGCTTTCTTT.

The chain recombines TRBV18 with TRBJ1-1; TRBD1 might be the D (6 bases). Germline loops: CDR1 KGHSH, CDR2 LQKENI. This CDR3 is built from 16 residues. V dropped 2 bases and J dropped 5 bases, with 18 bases sitting between them. This CDR3 reads CASSPLTGTVGTEAFF. The DNA for the CDR3 is TGTGCCAGCTCACCATTGACAGGAACGGTTGGGACTGAAGCTTTCTTT.

This rearrangement joins TRBV6-5 to TRBJ2-5, with TRBD1 matching 9 bases. V lost 7 bases and J lost 7; bases outside the gene matches: 7. This CDR3 has 13 residues. Germline values: CDR1 MNHEY, CDR2 SVGAGI. CDR3 region: CASKRDRVGTQYF. As DNA, the CDR3 is TGTGCCAGCAAACGGGACAGGGTTGGGACCCAGTACTTC.

V is TRBV7-6 and J is TRBJ2-2; TRBD2 agrees at 8 bases. With 2 bases clipped from V and 1 base from J, the junction kept 9 bases outside the gene matches. The CDR3 is made up of 18 amino acids. Germline V gene data show CDR1 as SGHVS and CDR2 as FNYEAQ. The CDR3 DNA sequence: TGTGCCAGCAGCTTACCCCGGGGGGGAGGCTTGAACACCGGGGAGCTGTTTTTT. Residues: CASSLPRGGGLNTGELFF.

The chain carries TRBV6-6 and TRBJ1-5; 12 nucleotides agree with TRBD1. This CDR3 comprises 15 residues. Per germline, CDR1 MNHNY and CDR2 SVGAGI (reference sequence). After removal of 5 bases from V and 4 bases from J, the junction contained 3 bases not matched to a gene. The DNA for the CDR3 is TGTGCCAGCAGTCGGGACAGGGGGCCGAATCAGCCCCAGCATTTT. Translation gives CASSRDRGPNQPQHF.